This T cell receptor (beta chain) was sequenced during a study of blood T cell repertoires in COVID-19. Background on the study: Donors in the United States, Italy and Spain gave samples during acute or convalescent COVID-19. T cells, B-cell-depleted T cells, or PBMCs provided the cDNA or gDNA that served as material.

This clone was seen a few times. Methods used by the authors: Amplified reference gene primers provided the basis for estimating nucleated cell counts. Clones were read by immunoSEQ multiplex PCR, and TCRdb kept only the in-frame ones, dropping some. The DNA gave D and trimming, while V, J and clone size come from that table. The profile covers approximately 150,000 clones, with about 92% appearing a single time and around 1.6% taken by the ten largest. In germline, CDR1 is MGHRA, CDR2 YSYEKL. The V and J ends lost 3 bases and 8 bases, in that order; junction bases with no gene match: 9. There are 16 residues in the CDR3.

The chain carries TRBV4-1 and TRBJ1-4; 10 bases map to TRBD1. The receptor's source is a human donor in a cohort sampled during active COVID-19. Sequenced input: peripheral blood. CDR3 amino acids: CASSQPGQGSLEKLFF. In DNA form, the CDR3 reads TGCGCCAGCAGCCAGCCGGGACAGGGGAGTTTGGAAAAACTGTTTTTT.